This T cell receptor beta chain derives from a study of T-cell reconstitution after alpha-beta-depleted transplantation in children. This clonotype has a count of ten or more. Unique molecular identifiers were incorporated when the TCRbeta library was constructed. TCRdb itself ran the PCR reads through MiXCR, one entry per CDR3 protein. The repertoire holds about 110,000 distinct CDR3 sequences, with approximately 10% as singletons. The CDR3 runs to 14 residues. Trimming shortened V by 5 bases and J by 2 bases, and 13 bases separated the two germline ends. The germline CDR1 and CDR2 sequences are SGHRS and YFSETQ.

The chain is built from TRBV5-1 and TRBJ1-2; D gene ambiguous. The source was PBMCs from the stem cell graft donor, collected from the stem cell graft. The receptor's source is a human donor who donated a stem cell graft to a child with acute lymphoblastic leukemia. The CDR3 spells CASSSYGRNYGYTF. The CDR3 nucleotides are TGCGCCAGCAGTTCTTACGGGAGGAACTATGGCTACACCTTC.